Listed here are 14 T cell receptor beta chains from one sample, sequenced in a study of T cells in localized non-small cell lung cancer. Libraries were prepared by immunoSEQ multiplex PCR; TCRdb keeps only in-frame clonotypes and omits some of them. The sample consists of around 30,000 clones, less than 95% of them appearing once. The sample in question was peripheral blood, obtained before any cancer treatment. The receptors were sampled from a female donor older than 55 with stage I lung adenocarcinoma.

The chain recombines TRBV7-9 with TRBJ1-5; no clear D gene. Germline CDR1 is SEHNR and CDR2 is FQNEAQ (reference sequence). The CDR3 is 13 residues long. Trimming pared 4 bases from V and 0 bases from J, leaving 4 bases between. CDR3 nucleotides: TGTGCCAGCAGCTCGAATAGCAATCAGCCCCAGCATTTT. Translating it yields CASSSNSNQPQHF. Variable domain in full (rest from reference TRBV7-9 and TRBJ1-5): DTGVSQNPRHKITKRGQNVTFRCDPISEHNRLYWYRQTLGQGPEFLTYFQNEAQLEKSRLLSDRFSAERPKGSFSTLEIQRTEQGDSAMYLCASSSNSNQPQHFGDGTRLSIL.

V is TRBV7-9 and J is TRBJ1-5, with 7 bases matching TRBD1. With 1 base clipped from V and 7 bases from J, the junction kept 4 bases outside the gene matches. The CDR3 has 14 residues. Germline CDR1 is SEHNR and CDR2 is FQNEAQ (reference sequence). The CDR3 DNA is TGTGCCAGCAGCTTAGGACAGGGAGGCCAGCCCCAGCATTTT. Its translation is CASSLGQGGQPQHF.

This chain uses TRBV5-1 with TRBJ2-1; D is uncertain. V was trimmed by 4 bases and J by 1 base, leaving 9 bases between them. The CDR3 has 14 amino acids. Germline V gene lookup returns CDR1 SGHRS and CDR2 YFSETQ. CDR3 protein: CASSPGASYNEQFF. As DNA, the CDR3 is TGCGCCAGCAGCCCAGGTGCATCCTACAATGAGCAGTTCTTC. Based on the CDR3 plus reference TRBV5-1 and TRBJ2-1, the full variable domain is KAGVTQTPRYLIKTRGQQVTLSCSPISGHRSVSWYQQTPGQGLQFLFEYFSETQRNKGNFPGRFSGRQFSNSRSEMNVSTLELGDSALYLCASSPGASYNEQFFGPGTRLTVL.

In DNA, the CDR3 is TGTGCCAGCACCAAACGAAGGAACACCTATAGCAATCAGCCCCAGCATTTT. It translates to CASTKRRNTYSNQPQHF. The rearrangement links TRBV21-1 to TRBJ1-5. TRBV21-1 is listed as a pseudogene. The CDR3 spans 17 residues.

CDR3 nucleotide sequence: TGTGCCAGCAGTTTTAAGGGGGTCACAGATACGCAGTATTTT. Amino acid sequence: CASSFKGVTDTQYF. The chain combines TRBV27 with TRBJ2-3, with D possibly matching TRBD1 (6 bases). V was cut by 3 bases and J by 2 bases, with 9 bases left in between. The CDR3 contains 14 residues. The germline CDR1 and CDR2 sequences are MNHEY and SMNVEV (reference sequence).

The chain recombines TRBV9 with TRBJ2-1; the D gene could be TRBD1 or TRBD2 (6 bases each). The CDR3 consists of 16 residues. V lost 4 bases, J lost 0 bases, and 14 bases lay in between. CDR1 and CDR2 from the germline V gene are SGDLS and YYNGEE. This CDR3 reads CASSRGGRASYNEQFF. As DNA, the CDR3 is TGTGCCAGCAGCCGAGGGGGGCGGGCCTCCTACAATGAGCAGTTCTTC.

V gene TRBV29-1 combines with J gene TRBJ2-3, with 12 bases aligning to TRBD2. J gave up 0 bases and V 6 bases, and 7 bases lay outside the gene matches. Germline V gene data show CDR1 as SQVTM and CDR2 as ANQGSEA. The CDR3 has 16 residues. In nucleotides, the CDR3 is TGCAGCGTCCCCCGGACTAGCGGGACCAGCACAGATACGCAGTATTTT. The encoded protein is CSVPRTSGTSTDTQYF.

The rearrangement uses TRBV27 and TRBJ2-1; 9 nucleotides match TRBD2. V gave up 6 bases and J gave up 4 bases; unmatched junction bases: 10. CDR3 size: 16 residues. The germline gives CDR1 MNHEY, CDR2 SMNVEV (reference sequence). CDR3 residues: CASSRTSGLLYNEQFF. Here the CDR3 DNA reads TGTGCCAGCAGCCGTACTAGCGGGTTATTATACAATGAGCAGTTCTTC.

V usage is TRBV14 and J usage is TRBJ1-3; D is unresolved. Germline V CDR1 and CDR2: SGHDN, FVKESK. Trimming pared 3 bases from V and 3 bases from J, leaving 0 bases between. The CDR3 spans 11 residues. CDR3 bases: TGTGCCAGCAGCCATGGAAACACCATATATTTT. This gives the protein CASSHGNTIYF.

CDR3 protein: CASSEAGARSADTQYF. The CDR3, as DNA: TGTGCCAGCAGTGAAGCCGGTGCGCGGTCGGCAGATACGCAGTATTTT. The rearrangement joins TRBV6-1 to TRBJ2-3; D unclear. The CDR3 is 16 amino acids. Trimming removed 0 bases from V and 4 bases from J, with 14 bases in between. CDR1 MNHNS and CDR2 SASEGT come from the germline V gene.

This clone was seen a handful of times. The V call is TRBV1, the J call TRBJ1-5; TRBD1 was called by the table and not checked on the DNA. TRBV1 is an annotated pseudogene. The CDR3 sequence is 16 residues long. CDR3 in DNA: TGCACCAGCAGGCCGAACGGACAGGTTGTCGGTCAGCCCCAGCATTTT. Amino acids: CTSRPNGQVVGQPQHF.

J is TRBJ1-2 and V is TRBV29-1, with 10 bases that match TRBD1. This CDR3 comprises 14 residues. V dropped 4 bases and J dropped 4; count of bases not matched to a gene: 6. Germline values: CDR1 SQVTM, CDR2 ANQGSEA. The DNA for the CDR3 is TGCAGCGTTGCTGGGACAGGGGCGTCCTATGGCTACACCTTC. It yields the protein CSVAGTGASYGYTF.

The rearrangement uses TRBV7-9 and TRBJ1-5, with 7 bases aligning to TRBD1. The CDR3 consists of 15 residues. V was clipped by 5 bases and J by 3 bases; unmatched bases: 7. The germline gives CDR1 SEHNR, CDR2 FQNEAQ (reference sequence). Here the CDR3 DNA reads TGTGCCAGCAGCCCCGGACAGGTCTACAATCAGCCCCAGCATTTT. Protein product: CASSPGQVYNQPQHF.

The V gene is TRBV6-1, the J gene TRBJ2-3; no definite D call. The CDR3 sequence is 15 residues long. Per the germline V gene, CDR1 is MNHNS and CDR2 is SASEGT. V lost 8 bases to trimming and J lost 2 bases, with 17 bases between them. The CDR3 region is CASSIESGLTDTQYF. The CDR3 bases are TGTGCCAGCTCCATCGAATCGGGCCTCACAGATACGCAGTATTTT.